Listed below are T cell receptor beta chains from one sample, sequenced in a study of blood T cell repertoires in COVID-19. Sequencing was performed with immunoSEQ multiplex PCR; in TCRdb, only in-frame clones are kept and a portion is missing. This sample has approximately 240,000 clones, with around four fifths found just once. Sequenced material: peripheral blood. The receptor source for this set is a woman in her thirties or forties with active or convalescent COVID-19. CDR3s include the opening cysteine and the closing phenylalanine or tryptophan. The D gene is left open where the match is weak. Size values are once, few and many counts, or a class for expanded clones, and some rows have none.

clone_size j_call d_call v_call cdr3_aa
- TRBJ1-1 - TRBV3-1/TRBV3-2 CASKATDNSNTEAFF
- TRBJ2-1 TRBD1 TRBV6-1 CASSELETGGYNEQFF
- TRBJ2-2 - TRBV5-6 CATGREMNTGELFF
- TRBJ1-2 - TRBV7-9 CASSAGNLGRDGYTF
- TRBJ2-3 - TRBV19 CASSFRDSPPDTQYF
once TRBJ1-2 TRBD1 TRBV4-2 CASSQHDRAANYGYTF
once TRBJ2-5 TRBD1 TRBV24-1 CATSDRDRGLVEETQYF
- TRBJ1-2 - TRBV9 CASSLGLGNYGYTF
- TRBJ2-1 - TRBV5-1 CASKPSGYNEQFF
- TRBJ2-2 TRBD2 TRBV10-3 CAISESTSGGAETGELFF
- TRBJ2-1 TRBD2 TRBV24-1 CATSDYSGGDTYNEQFF
- TRBJ1-2 - TRBV28 CASSLAANYGYTF
- TRBJ2-4 - TRBV13 CASRPAAGPEGKNIQYF
- TRBJ1-1 - TRBV6-5 CASGTQRSAFF
- TRBJ1-1 - TRBV3-1/TRBV3-2 CASSQTGNWNTEAFF
few TRBJ1-1 - TRBV11-2 CASSSGNEAFF
few TRBJ2-7 - TRBV9 CASSAPGLGTEQYF
- TRBJ1-4 TRBD1 TRBV19 CASSTGTALGEKLFF
- TRBJ1-5 TRBD1 TRBV19 CASTLTGPAQPQHF
- TRBJ2-5 TRBD1 TRBV7-8 CASRLGTGGSGETQYF
few TRBJ1-3 TRBD1 TRBV6-5 CASRRQGITGNTIYF
- TRBJ2-3 - TRBV9 CASSVVDGLSTDTQYF
- TRBJ1-6 TRBD1 TRBV11-2 CASRTPGQGYNSPLHF
- TRBJ1-5 - TRBV5-1 CASSLGGRGSNQPQHF
- TRBJ2-3 - TRBV5-1 CASSSGLSADTQYF
few TRBJ1-5 - TRBV30 CAWNHNSNQPQHF
- TRBJ2-3 TRBD1 TRBV4-1 CASSQGLGQSTDTQYF
many TRBJ1-2 - TRBV7-3 CASSLHSGANYGYTF
- TRBJ1-2 - TRBV11-2 CASTLGLANYGYTF
few TRBJ1-5 TRBD1 TRBV27 CASSPGTGYQPQHF
- TRBJ2-7 - TRBV19 CASSSGAYEQYF
- TRBJ1-6 - TRBV18 CASSPMAGDIDPLHF
- TRBJ1-1 - TRBV5-6 CASSLAGKMNTEAFF
- TRBJ2-1 TRBD2 TRBV10-2 CASWAGGLSEQFF
- TRBJ1-2 TRBD1 TRBV6-1 CASSETGTYGYTF
few TRBJ1-2 - TRBV7-9 CASSFWPSGIGYTF
- TRBJ1-1 - TRBV5-6 CASSLTVNTEAFF